This entry lists 21 T cell receptor beta chains sequenced from one sample in a study of T-cell memory formation after mild COVID-19. MiXCR, applied by TCRdb to the 5' RACE reads, yields one record per CDR3 protein. The sample records 300,000 to 350,000 distinct CDR3 sequences, roughly 19% being singletons. Input material: PBMCs or a T cell subset sorted from them (not recorded which). These receptors all stem from a young man who had mild COVID-19 (a few samples of this study predate the infection). Cell type and time point are not known.

The V call is TRBV10-3, the J call TRBJ1-2; D remains ambiguous. Germline lookup yields CDR1 ENHRY and CDR2 SYGVKD. V was clipped by 5 bases and J by 2 bases, with 9 bases between them. CDR3 length equals 13 residues. The CDR3 region is CAISSQTNYGYTF. CDR3 DNA sequence: TGTGCCATCAGTTCCCAGACGAACTATGGCTACACCTTC.

A few counts support this clonotype. This chain uses TRBV6-2 or TRBV6-3 with TRBJ2-6; D unresolved. Germline loops: CDR1 MNHEY, CDR2 SVGEGT. Trimming left V 5 bases short and J 0 bases short, with 8 bases between. The CDR3 has 15 residues. As DNA, the CDR3 is TGTGCCAGCAGTCCCTATGGCTCTGGGGCCAACGTCCTGACTTTC. It yields the protein CASSPYGSGANVLTF.

This clonotype showed up just a few times. This chain joins TRBV12-3 or TRBV12-4 and TRBJ2-3; D not certain. This CDR3 region has 13 residues. Trimming pared 7 bases from V and 4 bases from J, leaving 12 bases between. CDR3 coding DNA: TGTGCCAGCAAGGTTCGACCCGCAGATACGCAGTATTTT. Protein product: CASKVRPADTQYF.

The chain links TRBV11-2 to TRBJ2-5; D unresolved. The germline V and J ends were trimmed by 1 base and 1 base, with 10 bases remaining between them. Germline CDR1 SGHAT, CDR2 FQNNGV. The CDR3 length is 15 residues. In DNA, the CDR3 is TGTGCCAGCAGCTTAGTTCTCTCTCCCCAAGAGACCCAGTACTTC. Protein: CASSLVLSPQETQYF.

The J gene is TRBJ2-1, the V gene TRBV11-2, with D tentatively TRBD1 (5 bases). The CDR3 spans 15 residues. Per the germline V gene, CDR1 is SGHAT and CDR2 is FQNNGV. V lost 7 bases and J 4 bases, leaving 17 bases between the germline ends. The CDR3: CASTPRTQGYNEQFF. The CDR3 region has the DNA TGTGCCAGCACCCCACGGACCCAGGGTTACAATGAGCAGTTCTTC.

V gene TRBV12-3 or TRBV12-4 combines with J gene TRBJ2-7, with D possibly being TRBD1 (6 bases). CDR3 length: 14 residues. V lost 5 bases to trimming and J lost 3 bases, with 14 bases between them. The CDR3 DNA reads as TGTGCCAGCAGTAAACAGGGTTCGTTCTACGAGCAGTACTTC. This encodes CASSKQGSFYEQYF.

CDR3 nucleotides: TGTGCCAGCAGCCCGGACTTAAGCGGGGGGGCCGCCACCGGGGAGCTGTTTTTT. This codes for CASSPDLSGGAATGELFF. The chain links TRBV7-9 to TRBJ2-2; 10 nucleotides align to TRBD2. The CDR3 contains 18 residues. Trimming removed 5 bases from V and 4 bases from J; junction bases left unmatched: 13. Germline CDR1 is SEHNR and CDR2 is FQNEAQ (reference sequence).

This clonotype has more than one count but fewer than ten. The gene calls are TRBV5-1 and TRBJ1-2; 8 positions agree with TRBD1. The length of the CDR3 is 13 residues. The ends lost 0 bases at V and 14 bases at J; junction bases unmatched: 9. Germline V gene sequence: CDR1 SGHRS, CDR2 YFSETQ. The CDR3: CASSLGDRLETTF. Written as DNA, the CDR3 is TGCGCCAGCAGCTTGGGGGACAGGTTAGAAACGACCTTC.

This CDR3 is CASSQDGRRLNSPLHF. DNA for the CDR3: TGTGCCAGCAGCCAAGATGGTCGGCGACTTAATTCACCCCTCCACTTT. V usage is TRBV4-2 and J usage is TRBJ1-6; no definite D call. The CDR3 consists of 16 residues. Germline lookup yields CDR1 LGHNA and CDR2 YNFKEQ. V was shortened by 0 bases and J by 6 bases, with 12 bases between the two germline ends.

This clonotype was detected many times. For the CDR3, the DNA is TGCGCCAGCAGCTTGTCGGGGGGCCCTAGCAATGAGCAGTTCTTC. This codes for CASSLSGGPSNEQFF. The chain carries TRBV5-1 and TRBJ2-1, with a weak D call TRBD2 (7 bases). Per the germline V gene, CDR1 is SGHRS and CDR2 is YFSETQ. V shed 1 base and J shed 6 bases, with 14 bases lying between them. The CDR3 runs 15 residues.

This chain links TRBV11-2 with TRBJ2-2; 8 positions match TRBD1. Trimming took 3 bases from V and 6 from J; bases not matched to a gene: 12. CDR1 is SGHAT, CDR2 FQNNGV, per germline. CDR3 length equals 17 residues. CDR3 bases: TGTGCCAGCAGCTTCGTGCCGGGGGCAGGGGGCCCCGGGGAGCTGTTTTTT. It encodes CASSFVPGAGGPGELFF. The whole variable domain, filled in from reference TRBV11-2 and TRBJ2-2, reads EAGVAQSPRYKIIEKRQSVAFWCNPISGHATLYWYQQILGQGPKLLIQFQNNGVVDDSQLPKDRFSAERLKGVDSTLKIQPAKLEDSAVYLCASSFVPGAGGPGELFFGEGSRLTVL.

This clonotype has a handful of counts. The rearrangement uses TRBV28 and TRBJ2-4, with 7 bases lining up with TRBD2. This CDR3 region has 13 residues. Germline V gives CDR1 MDHEN, CDR2 SYDVKM. Here the CDR3 DNA reads TGTGCAGTCCGGGGGGTCCCCGGGGACATTCAGTACTTC. It specifies CAVRGVPGDIQYF.

This clonotype occurred a few times. The chain is built from TRBV20-1 and TRBJ2-7; 9 positions agree with TRBD2. CDR3 length equals 13 residues. Trimming removed 4 bases from V and 5 bases from J; junction bases left unmatched: 6. Looked up from germline, CDR1 is DFQATT and CDR2 is SNEGSKA (reference sequence). The CDR3 DNA follows: TGCAGTGCTAAGCGGGGGGCGAAGAACGAGCAGTACTTC. Translation: CSAKRGAKNEQYF.

This clonotype was counted between two and nine times. V is TRBV28 and J is TRBJ2-5, with 8 bases identical to TRBD2. V lost 6 bases and J lost 5; bases outside the gene matches: 8. Germline CDR1 and CDR2: MDHEN and SYDVKM. This CDR3 is built from 14 residues. The CDR3 nucleotides are TGTGCCAGCAGGCAGACTAGCGCGTCCGAGACCCAGTACTTC. Translation gives CASRQTSASETQYF.

The rearrangement joins TRBV7-8 to TRBJ1-2; no reliable D call. V lost 4 bases and J lost 4, with 13 bases in between. The CDR3 contains 14 residues. Germline CDR1 reads SGHVS; CDR2 reads FQNEAQ. The CDR3 DNA follows: TGTGCCAGCAGCTCTGGCGGACCGAGCTATGGCTACACCTTC. Protein sequence: CASSSGGPSYGYTF.

As DNA, the CDR3 is TGTGCCAGCAGCTTCGGGCGGGGGCGCTATGGCTACACCTTC. It yields the protein CASSFGRGRYGYTF. This chain joins TRBV5-4 and TRBJ1-2; the D gene is possibly TRBD1 (6 bases). Trimming removed 2 bases from V and 4 bases from J, with 12 bases in between. The CDR3 sequence is 14 residues long. Germline loops: CDR1 SGHNT, CDR2 YYREEE (reference sequence). The full variable domain, rest sourced from reference TRBV5-4 and TRBJ1-2, is ETGVTQSPTHLIKTRGQQVTLRCSSQSGHNTVSWYQQALGQGPQFIFQYYREEENGRGNFPPRFSGLQFPNYSSELNVNALELDDSALYLCASSFGRGRYGYTFGSGTRLTVV.

This clonotype has only a few counts. This chain connects TRBV4-3 to TRBJ2-7; 10 bases are shared with TRBD1. This CDR3 spans 14 amino acids. V dropped 4 bases and J dropped 6; count of bases not matched to a gene: 6. Germline CDR1 is LGHNA and CDR2 is YSLEER. CDR3 residues: CASSPGTGDSEQYF. The CDR3 nucleotides are TGCGCCAGCAGCCCAGGGACAGGGGATAGCGAGCAGTACTTC.

The chain uses TRBV28 and TRBJ2-3; 8 positions match TRBD2. The CDR3 covers 16 residues. From germline, CDR1 is MDHEN and CDR2 SYDVKM. J was trimmed by 1 base and V by 3 bases; bases with no gene match: 6. The CDR3 DNA reads as TGTGCCAGCAGTTTTTTGCGGGGGGCCCGCACAGATACGCAGTATTTT. Its protein is CASSFLRGARTDTQYF.

This clonotype came up a few times. The chain joins TRBV15 to TRBJ2-5; weak D call: TRBD2 (7 bases). The germline gives CDR1 LNHNV, CDR2 YYDKDF (reference sequence). V was shortened by 0 bases and J by 4 bases, with 12 bases between the two germline ends. This CDR3 is built from 15 residues. This CDR3 reads CATSRDGGRPETQYF. The DNA for the CDR3 is TGTGCCACCAGCAGAGACGGGGGGCGACCAGAGACCCAGTACTTC.

This clonotype has just a few counts. V gene TRBV10-3 combines with J gene TRBJ2-2; TRBD2 might be the D (6 bases). Trimming took 8 bases from V and 5 from J, leaving 27 bases between them. The CDR3 is 18 amino acids. Germline V gives CDR1 ENHRY, CDR2 SYGVKD. CDR3: CAIQGGVKRDHWTGELFF. For the CDR3, the DNA is TGTGCCATCCAGGGAGGCGTCAAACGGGACCACTGGACCGGGGAGCTGTTTTTT.

V gene TRBV7-2 combines with J gene TRBJ2-5; 10 bases are shared with TRBD2. The length of the CDR3 is 15 residues. CDR1 is SGHTA, CDR2 FQGNSA, per germline. J was trimmed by 5 bases and V by 6 bases; bases with no gene match: 9. The CDR3 coding sequence is TGTGCCAGCAGGGTCGTAGCGGGGGGAGGCGAGACCCAGTACTTC. Its protein is CASRVVAGGGETQYF.